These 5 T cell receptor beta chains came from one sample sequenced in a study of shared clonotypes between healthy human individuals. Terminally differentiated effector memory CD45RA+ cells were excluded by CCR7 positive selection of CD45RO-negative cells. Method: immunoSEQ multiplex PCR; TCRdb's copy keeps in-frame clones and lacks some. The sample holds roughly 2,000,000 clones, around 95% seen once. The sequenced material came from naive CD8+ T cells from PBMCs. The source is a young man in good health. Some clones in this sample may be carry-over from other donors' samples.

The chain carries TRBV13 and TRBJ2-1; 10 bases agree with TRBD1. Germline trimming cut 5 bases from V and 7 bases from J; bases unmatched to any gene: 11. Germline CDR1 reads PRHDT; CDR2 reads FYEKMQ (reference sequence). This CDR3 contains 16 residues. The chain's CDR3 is CASSPLTGTGVNEQFF. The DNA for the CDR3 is TGTGCCAGCAGCCCCCTGACCGGGACAGGGGTTAATGAGCAGTTCTTC.

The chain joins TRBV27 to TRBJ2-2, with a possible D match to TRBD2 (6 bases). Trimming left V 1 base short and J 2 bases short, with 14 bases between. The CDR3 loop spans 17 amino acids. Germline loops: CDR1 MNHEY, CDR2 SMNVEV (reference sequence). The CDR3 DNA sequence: TGTGCCAGCAGTTTATATGCGGGGACTTATAACACCGGGGAGCTGTTTTTT. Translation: CASSLYAGTYNTGELFF.

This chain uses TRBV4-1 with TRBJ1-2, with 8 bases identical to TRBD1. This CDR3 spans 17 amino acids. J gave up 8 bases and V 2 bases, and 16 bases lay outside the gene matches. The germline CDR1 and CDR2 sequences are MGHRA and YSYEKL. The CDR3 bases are TGCGCCAGCAGCCAACTAGATGGGGCAGGGGGCTCTTGGGGCTACACCTTC. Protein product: CASSQLDGAGGSWGYTF.

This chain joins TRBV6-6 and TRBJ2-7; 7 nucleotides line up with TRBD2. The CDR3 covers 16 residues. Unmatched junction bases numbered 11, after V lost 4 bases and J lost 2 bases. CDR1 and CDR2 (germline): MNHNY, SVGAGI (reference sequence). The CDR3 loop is CASSFRPGTTPYEQYF. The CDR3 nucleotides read TGTGCCAGCAGTTTCCGCCCCGGGACTACACCCTACGAGCAGTACTTC.

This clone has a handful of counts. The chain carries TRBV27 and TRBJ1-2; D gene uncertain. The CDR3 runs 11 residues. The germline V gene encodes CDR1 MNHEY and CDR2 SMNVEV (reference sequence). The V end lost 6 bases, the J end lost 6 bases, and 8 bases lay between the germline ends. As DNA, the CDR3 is TGTGCCAGCAGAGCAACGAATGGCTACACCTTC. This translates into CASRATNGYTF.